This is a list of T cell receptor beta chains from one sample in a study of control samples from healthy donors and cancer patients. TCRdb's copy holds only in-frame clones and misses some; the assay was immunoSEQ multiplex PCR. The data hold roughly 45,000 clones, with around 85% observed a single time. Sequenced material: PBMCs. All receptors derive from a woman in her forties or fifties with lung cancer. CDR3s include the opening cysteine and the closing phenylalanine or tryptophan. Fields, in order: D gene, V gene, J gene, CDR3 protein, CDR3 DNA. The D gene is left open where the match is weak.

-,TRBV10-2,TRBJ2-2,CASVNRENTNTGELFF,TGCGCCAGTGTGAACCGGGAGAACACGAACACCGGGGAGCTGTTTTTT
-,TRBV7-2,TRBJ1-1,CASSLQVNTEAFF,TGTGCCAGCAGCTTACAGGTGAACACTGAAGCTTTCTTT
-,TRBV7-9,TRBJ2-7,CASSPNPGTPNYEQYF,TGTGCCAGCAGCCCAAACCCCGGGACACCCAACTACGAGCAGTACTTC
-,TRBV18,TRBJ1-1,CASSPLKDTEAFF,TGTGCCAGCTCACCCCTCAAAGACACTGAAGCTTTCTTT
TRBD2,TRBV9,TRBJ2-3,CASSYSGGPDTQYF,TGTGCCAGCAGTTATAGCGGGGGGCCAGATACGCAGTATTTT
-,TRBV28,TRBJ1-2,CASSLLEGDYGYTF,TGTGCCAGCAGTTTATTAGAGGGGGACTATGGCTACACCTTC
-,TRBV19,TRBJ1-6,CASSMGRGDSPLHF,TGTGCCAGTAGTATGGGTCGAGGGGATTCACCCCTCCACTTT
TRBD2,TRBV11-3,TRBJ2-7,CASSLSGGASYEQYF,TGTGCCAGCAGCCTCAGCGGGGGGGCCTCCTACGAGCAGTACTTC
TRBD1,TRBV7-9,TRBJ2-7,CASSPTGGGSYEQYF,TGTGCCAGCAGCCCCACAGGGGGCGGCTCCTACGAGCAGTACTTC
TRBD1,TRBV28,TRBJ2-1,CASSARDREDEQFF,TGTGCCAGCAGTGCCAGGGACAGGGAGGATGAGCAGTTCTTC